This is a list of T cell receptor beta chains from one sample in a study of shared clonotypes between healthy human individuals. Method: immunoSEQ multiplex PCR; TCRdb's copy keeps in-frame clones and lacks some. The sample holds about 2,200,000 clones; just over 90% are singletons and the top ten take roughly 1.7%. The sequenced material came from naive CD8+ T cells from PBMCs. Source of these receptors: a young man in good health. Some clones in this sample may be carry-over from other donors' samples. The CDR3 runs from the conserved cysteine through the conserved F or W. D genes are given only for firm matches. Size tells how often a clone was seen (once, few, many) or the class of an expanded clone, and some rows leave it out.

V	J	D	size	DNA	CDR3
TRBV28	TRBJ2-3	TRBD2	-	TGTGCCAGCAGTTTGGGGGGGATGGCAGATACGCAGTATTTT	CASSLGGMADTQYF
TRBV5-6	TRBJ2-7	TRBD2	-	TGTGCCAGCAGCCGCGGTAGTCTAGCGGGTATATACGAGCAGTACTTC	CASSRGSLAGIYEQYF
TRBV13	TRBJ1-1	TRBD1	-	TGTGCCAGCAGCCCCTGGACAGGGGGCGTCAGCACTGAAGCTTTCTTT	CASSPWTGGVSTEAFF
TRBV19	TRBJ2-1	TRBD2	-	TGTGCCAGCCTGGGGGGGTACAATGAGCAGTTCTTC	CASLGGYNEQFF
TRBV15	TRBJ1-3	-	-	TGTGCCACCAGCAGAACCCCCGGAAACACCATATATTTT	CATSRTPGNTIYF
TRBV27	TRBJ2-7	-	-	TGTGCCAGCAGTTTATACAGGGTGGGGAGCTACGGCGAGCAGTACTTC	CASSLYRVGSYGEQYF
TRBV6-5	TRBJ2-7	-	-	TGTGCCAGCAGTTGGTCGTCAACCTACGAGCAGTACTTC	CASSWSSTYEQYF
TRBV9	TRBJ1-1	TRBD1	few	TGTGCCAGCAGCGTAGAAGGGGGCCCAACTGAAGCTTTCTTT	CASSVEGGPTEAFF
TRBV25-1	TRBJ2-1	-	once	TGTGCCAGCAGTCTGGGGGCACCCTCCTACAATGAGCAGTTCTTC	CASSLGAPSYNEQFF
TRBV4-1	TRBJ2-7	-	-	TGCGCCAGCAGCAAATTATGGACTCTAGCGACCTACGAGCAGTACTTC	CASSKLWTLATYEQYF
TRBV9	TRBJ2-3	-	-	TGTGCCAGCAGCGTAGTTGCCGCGGAAGATACGCAGTATTTT	CASSVVAAEDTQYF
TRBV9	TRBJ2-3	TRBD1	-	TGTGCCAGCAGCGTTGGGCAGGGGGCAGATACGCAGTATTTT	CASSVGQGADTQYF
TRBV29-1	TRBJ2-3	TRBD1	-	TGCAGCGTTCGCGACAGGGGGCTTTGGGATACGCAGTATTTT	CSVRDRGLWDTQYF
TRBV7-9	TRBJ2-3	-	-	TGTGCCAGCAGCCAATCCGGGCCAAGGCCAGATACGCAGTATTTT	CASSQSGPRPDTQYF
TRBV6-4	TRBJ1-4	TRBD1	-	TGTGCCAGCATCGTGGACAGGAATGAAAAACTGTTTTTT	CASIVDRNEKLFF
TRBV9	TRBJ2-3	-	-	TGTGCCAGCAGCGTAGCCCGGACAGATACGCAGTATTTT	CASSVARTDTQYF
TRBV6-5	TRBJ2-5	TRBD1	-	TGTGCCAGCAGTTACGGGACAGGGGTTCAAGAGACCCAGTACTTC	CASSYGTGVQETQYF
TRBV25-1	TRBJ1-1	-	-	TGTGCCAGCAGTGAAATGTCGTGGGGGGGAGAAGAAGCTTTCTTT	CASSEMSWGGEEAFF
TRBV27	TRBJ2-7	-	-	TGTGCCATTGGTCTCCCCTACGAGCAGTACTTC	CAIGLPYEQYF
TRBV18	TRBJ2-7	-	-	TGTGCCAGCTCATCGATTTCCTACGAGCAGTACTTC	CASSSISYEQYF
TRBV7-9	TRBJ2-3	-	-	TGTGCCAGCAGCTTAGCGGTTTTAGTAACAGATACGCAGTATTTT	CASSLAVLVTDTQYF
TRBV19	TRBJ1-1	-	-	TGTGCCAGTGGAGAAGCTTTCTTT	CASGEAFF
TRBV9	TRBJ1-1	TRBD1	-	TGTGCCAGCAGCGCGGGACAGGGGGTAGTAGCGAACACTGAAGCTTTCTTT	CASSAGQGVVANTEAFF
TRBV28	TRBJ2-5	-	-	TGTGCCAGCACTCAGCCCTACCAAGAGACCCAGTACTTC	CASTQPYQETQYF
TRBV7-3	TRBJ2-5	-	-	TGTGCCAGCAGCTTAACGGGGACCCAAGAGACCCAGTACTTC	CASSLTGTQETQYF
TRBV4-1	TRBJ2-7	-	-	TGCGCCAGCAGCCCGGTCCCGGGGCTTTACGAGCAGTACTTC	CASSPVPGLYEQYF
TRBV27	TRBJ2-1	TRBD2	once	TGTGCCAGCAGTTTAACCGCCGCGGGAGGGTGGAATGAGCAGTTCTTC	CASSLTAAGGWNEQFF
TRBV19	TRBJ2-3	TRBD2	-	TGTGCCAGTAGTACCGGACTAGCGATATTCACAGATACGCAGTATTTT	CASSTGLAIFTDTQYF
TRBV4-1	TRBJ2-5	-	-	TGCGCCAGCAGCCAAGATTCCCGGACACGGGTGGGGTTGGAGACCCAGTACTTC	CASSQDSRTRVGLETQYF
TRBV30	TRBJ1-6	-	-	TGTGCCTGGAGTGTGGACGGTAATTCACCCCTCCACTTT	CAWSVDGNSPLHF
TRBV7-9	TRBJ2-2	TRBD2	-	TGTGCCAGCAGCTTAGCACTAGCGGGAGAAGTCACCGGGGAGCTGTTTTTT	CASSLALAGEVTGELFF
TRBV5-1	TRBJ2-1	TRBD1	-	TGCGCCAGCAGCTCCCGGGACAGGGACAATGAGCAGTTCTTC	CASSSRDRDNEQFF
TRBV27	TRBJ2-7	TRBD2	-	TGTGCCAGCAGTCAAGGGACTAGCGGGAGGAAGGAGCAGTACTTC	CASSQGTSGRKEQYF
TRBV2	TRBJ2-5	-	-	TGTGCCAGCACGGGGGCCGGACGGACGCAAGAGACCCAGTACTTC	CASTGAGRTQETQYF
TRBV7-6	TRBJ2-7	TRBD1	-	TGTGCCAGCAGCGCCGCATCGCGGCTACCAGGGGGCGAGCAGTACTTC	CASSAASRLPGGEQYF
TRBV10-1	TRBJ2-1	-	-	TGCGCCAGCAGTGTAAACCGGGACAATGAGCAGTTCTTC	CASSVNRDNEQFF
TRBV30	TRBJ1-1	-	-	TGTGCCTGGAGTGTACGGCCTGAAGCTTTCTTT	CAWSVRPEAFF
TRBV9	TRBJ2-1	TRBD2	-	TGTGCCAGCAGCGTAGTTGCGGGGGACAATGAGCAGTTCTTC	CASSVVAGDNEQFF
TRBV28	TRBJ2-3	-	-	TGTGCCAGCAGTTCTCCTAGCGAGGGCGAGGGAGATACGCAGTATTTT	CASSSPSEGEGDTQYF
TRBV28	TRBJ2-7	TRBD1	-	TGTGCCAGCAGTTCCCTAGGGACAGGGGTCCTCTACGAGCAGTACTTC	CASSSLGTGVLYEQYF
TRBV7-9	TRBJ2-1	TRBD2	-	TGTGCCAGCAGCTTCGCTAGCGGGAGTATACATGAGCAGTTCTTC	CASSFASGSIHEQFF
TRBV10-3	TRBJ2-3	-	-	TGTGCCATCAGTGAGTCGGTCTTGACAGATACGCAGTATTTT	CAISESVLTDTQYF
TRBV7-9	TRBJ2-7	TRBD1	once	TGTGCCAGCAGCGACAGGGTGAGCTCCTACGAGCAGTACTTC	CASSDRVSSYEQYF
TRBV4-1	TRBJ2-7	-	-	TGCGCCAGCAGCTTAGATATGACAGGTTCCTACGAGCAGTACTTC	CASSLDMTGSYEQYF
TRBV28	TRBJ2-1	TRBD2	-	TGTGCCAGCAGTTTAAGCGGGAGGGCCAATGAGCAGTTCTTC	CASSLSGRANEQFF
TRBV28	TRBJ2-1	-	-	TGTGCCAGCAGTTTATATGGGCGCTCCTACAATGAGCAGTTCTTC	CASSLYGRSYNEQFF
TRBV28	TRBJ1-1	-	-	TGTGCCAGCAGTTTATTGGGGGGCACTGAAGCTTTCTTT	CASSLLGGTEAFF
TRBV29-1	TRBJ2-1	-	-	TGCAGCGTTGAGGAGACGTCATACTACAATGAGCAGTTCTTC	CSVEETSYYNEQFF
TRBV27	TRBJ1-5	-	-	TGTGCCAGCAGTACCGGACGCTATCAGCCCCAGCATTTT	CASSTGRYQPQHF
TRBV5-1	TRBJ2-7	-	-	TGCGCCAGCAGCCAAGGACTTTTGCCCTACGAGCAGTACTTC	CASSQGLLPYEQYF